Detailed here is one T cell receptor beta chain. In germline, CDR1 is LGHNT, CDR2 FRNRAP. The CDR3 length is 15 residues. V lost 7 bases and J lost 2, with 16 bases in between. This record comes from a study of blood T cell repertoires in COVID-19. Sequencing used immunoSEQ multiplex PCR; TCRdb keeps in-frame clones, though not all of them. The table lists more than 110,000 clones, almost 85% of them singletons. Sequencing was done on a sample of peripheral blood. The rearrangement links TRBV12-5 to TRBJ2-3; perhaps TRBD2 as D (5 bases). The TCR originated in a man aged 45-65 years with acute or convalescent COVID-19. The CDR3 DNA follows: TGTGCTAGTGATCCCCTTGGGAGAGACACAGATACGCAGTATTTT. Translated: CASDPLGRDTDTQYF.